A selection of T cell receptor beta chains follows, all from one sample in a study of post-analysis software for immune sequencing data. TCRdb itself ran the PCR reads through MiXCR, one entry per CDR3 protein. The table includes some 700,000 distinct CDR3 sequences, about 60% detected once. Material for sequencing was blood. These receptors originate from a girl aged 2 to 9 with multiple sclerosis. Each CDR3 is given with its conserved first and last residue. D genes are given only for firm matches. Expanded clones get a size class; other rows say once, few or many, or leave the size out.

v_call,d_call,clone_size,j_call,cdr3_nt,cdr3_aa
TRBV5-1,TRBD1,-,TRBJ1-2,TGCGCCAGCAGTCAGGGGGCGAGTTATGGCTACACCTTC,CASSQGASYGYTF
TRBV7-9,-,few,TRBJ2-1,TGTGCCAGCAGCCCAGCGGGGACAGGTCACAATGAGCAGTTCTTC,CASSPAGTGHNEQFF
TRBV7-2,TRBD1,-,TRBJ2-6,TGTGCCAGCAGGGGGACAGGGTCTTTTGCTGGGGCCAACGTCCTGACTTTC,CASRGTGSFAGANVLTF
TRBV13,-,-,TRBJ2-7,TGTGCCAGCAGCCCCTCCACCGAGCAGTACTTC,CASSPSTEQYF
TRBV12-3/TRBV12-4,-,few,TRBJ2-1,TGTGCCAGCAGTGACGTCGGGGTAAATGAGCAGTTCTTC,CASSDVGVNEQFF
TRBV20-1,-,-,TRBJ2-1,TGCAGTGCTAGATTTGACGGCTCTAGCTCCTACAATGAGCAGTTCTTC,CSARFDGSSSYNEQFF
TRBV29-1,TRBD2,few,TRBJ2-3,TGCAGCCACCGGGGGGGCAACACAGATACGCAGTATTTT,CSHRGGNTDTQYF
TRBV3-1,-,-,TRBJ1-1,TGTGCCAGCAGCCAAGTTAACCCAGGTATCGCTGAAGCTTTCTTT,CASSQVNPGIAEAFF
TRBV29-1,TRBD2,-,TRBJ2-3,TGCAGCGTTGGGTACGGGACTAGCGAAACAGATACGCAGTATTTT,CSVGYGTSETDTQYF
TRBV12-3/TRBV12-4,-,-,TRBJ1-2,TGTGCCAGCAGTCCACCACGTGGGCAGGGCCACACCTTT,CASSPPRGQGHTF
TRBV10-3,-,few,TRBJ1-2,TGTGCCATCAGTGAGATGATGGGAGGCTATGGCTACACCTTC,CAISEMMGGYGYTF
TRBV9,-,-,TRBJ2-7,TGTGCCAGCAGCGTGGGACATGGAGATTACGAGCAGTACTTC,CASSVGHGDYEQYF
TRBV6-6,TRBD2,-,TRBJ2-5,TGTGCCAGCAGTTACTTCGGACTAGCGGAAGAGACCCAGTACTTC,CASSYFGLAEETQYF
TRBV5-6,TRBD2,-,TRBJ2-7,TGTGCCAGCAGCTTGGGGACTAGCGGTCATACCTCCTACGAGCAGTACTTC,CASSLGTSGHTSYEQYF
TRBV6-5,-,once,TRBJ2-7,TGTGCCAGCAGTCAAGGCATGAGCTCCTACGAGCAGTACTTC,CASSQGMSSYEQYF
TRBV6-5,-,once,TRBJ1-2,TGTGCCAGCAGGTACAGGGAGGACTATGGCTACACCTTC,CASRYREDYGYTF
TRBV7-9,-,many,TRBJ2-5,TGTGCCAGCAGCTTCGACCCGGCAGAGACCCAGTACTTC,CASSFDPAETQYF
TRBV28,-,-,TRBJ1-2,TGTGCCAGCAGTCAATGGCGTGCAGCTAACTATGGCTACACCTTC,CASSQWRAANYGYTF
TRBV6-2/TRBV6-3,-,-,TRBJ2-3,TGTGCCAGCAGTTCCTCCGGCCCCCTTGGGATCACAGATACGCAGTATTTT,CASSSSGPLGITDTQYF
TRBV7-9,-,-,TRBJ1-1,TGTGCCAGCAGCTTAGCGACCCAGATTGAAGCTTTCTTT,CASSLATQIEAFF
TRBV5-6,TRBD1,-,TRBJ1-5,TGTGCCAGCAGCTTGGGGATGGCCGGGACAGGGGATCAGCCCCAGCATTTT,CASSLGMAGTGDQPQHF
TRBV5-1,-,few,TRBJ2-3,TGCGCCAGCAGCTTGACCCCTCCGGGGGGCCTTAGCACAGATACGCAGTATTTT,CASSLTPPGGLSTDTQYF
TRBV14,-,few,TRBJ1-1,TGTGCCAGCAGCCAAGAGAACGGAGAGAACACTGAAGCTTTCTTT,CASSQENGENTEAFF
TRBV20-1,-,-,TRBJ2-7,TGCAGTGCTAGAGATCGGGAGGGGGCGATCTACGAGCAGTACTTC,CSARDREGAIYEQYF
TRBV15,-,-,TRBJ2-7,TGTGCCACCAGCAGAATTCTAGGCCCCTACGAGCAGTACTTC,CATSRILGPYEQYF
TRBV7-3,-,-,TRBJ2-1,TGTGCCAGCAGACAAAAGTCGGGCGCAGGGGGAGGGGATGAGCAGTTCTTC,CASRQKSGAGGGDEQFF
TRBV7-2,TRBD1,-,TRBJ1-6,TGTGCCAGCAGCTTACAATCGGGGACAGGGTTTCATTCACCCCTCCACTTT,CASSLQSGTGFHSPLHF
TRBV9,-,once,TRBJ2-1,TGTGCCAGCAGCGTAGGGGGGGTCGATGAGCAGTTCTTC,CASSVGGVDEQFF
TRBV20-1,-,few,TRBJ2-1,TGCAGTGCTAGAGGGTCCGGGATGAGCTCCTACAATGAGCAGTTCTTC,CSARGSGMSSYNEQFF
TRBV11-2,-,-,TRBJ2-7,TGTGCCGGCAGCTTAGCCGGCCCCTACGAGCAGTACTTC,CAGSLAGPYEQYF
TRBV2,-,-,TRBJ2-1,TGTGCCAGCAGTAACCGGGGTCCTAATGAGCAGTTCTTC,CASSNRGPNEQFF
TRBV20-1,-,-,TRBJ2-5,TGCAGTGCTAGAGATGGGAGGTACCAAGAGACCCAGTACTTC,CSARDGRYQETQYF
TRBV5-1,-,-,TRBJ2-5,TGCGCCAGCAGCTTGCACTGGCAAGAGACCCAGTACTTC,CASSLHWQETQYF
TRBV5-1,TRBD1,-,TRBJ1-5,TGCGCCAGCAGCCACCCGGACAGGGGGGATCAGCCCCAGCATTTT,CASSHPDRGDQPQHF
TRBV12-3/TRBV12-4,-,once,TRBJ2-1,TGTGCCAGCAGTTCCCACAGGGTGCGGGTAGATGAGCAGTTCTTC,CASSSHRVRVDEQFF
TRBV27,TRBD1,-,TRBJ2-1,TGTGCCAGCAGTTCCGGGACAGGGTGGTTGAATGAGCAGTTCTTC,CASSSGTGWLNEQFF
TRBV5-1,TRBD2,-,TRBJ2-5,TGCGCCAGCGGCCTACTAGCGGGGCCACAAGAGACCCAGTACTTC,CASGLLAGPQETQYF
TRBV6-2/TRBV6-3,TRBD2,-,TRBJ2-2,TGTGCCAGCAAAACCAGCGGGGGAGGGAACACCGGGGAGCTGTTTTTT,CASKTSGGGNTGELFF
TRBV20-1,TRBD2,-,TRBJ2-1,TGCAGTGCTAGTCGGCGGGGGGGCCGGGGCAAATTCAATGAGCAGTTCTTC,CSASRRGGRGKFNEQFF
TRBV15,TRBD1,-,TRBJ2-1,TGTGCCACCAGCTCCGGGACAGACAATGAGCAGTTCTTC,CATSSGTDNEQFF
TRBV6-1,TRBD2,-,TRBJ2-3,TGTGCCAGCAGTGAACTAGCGGGAGTGGATACGCAGTATTTT,CASSELAGVDTQYF